These 13 T cell receptor beta chains were all obtained from the same sample, sequenced in a study of vaccination and CD4 T cells after COVID-19. Once obtained from cultured CD4+ T cells, the DNA was sequenced using the Oncomine TCR Beta short-read assay. A single record per CDR3 protein comes from TCRdb applying MiXCR to the PCR reads. The sample has 25,000 to 30,000 distinct CDR3 sequences, about 66% seen once. The treatment here: approximately nine-day PBMC culture with coronavirus spike peptide pools or control peptides (ViraFEST assay). Their specific antigens are unknown. This material consisted of CD4+ T cells from blood, cultured in vitro, taken after SARS-CoV-2 vaccination. These receptors all come from a human donor who received a COVID-19 vaccine.

V usage is TRBV24-1 and J usage is TRBJ1-5; weak D call: TRBD1 (5 bases). This CDR3 is built from 15 residues. The germline gives CDR1 KGHDR, CDR2 SFDVKD. The V end was cut by 4 bases, the J end by 5 bases, with 14 bases between. DNA for the CDR3: TGTGCCACCAGTGAAGCGGGGGGGGGTTATCAGCCCCAGCATTTT. This encodes CATSEAGGGYQPQHF.

In its sample, this clonotype was seen once. The chain recombines TRBV7-2 with TRBJ2-5, with unresolved D. Trimming took off 5 bases at V and 0 bases at J, with 13 bases between the two ends. CDR1 SGHTA and CDR2 FQGNSA come from the germline V gene. CDR3 length equals 15 residues. The CDR3 loop is CASSRSRADQETQYF. The CDR3 DNA is TGTGCCAGCAGCCGTTCTCGGGCGGACCAAGAGACCCAGTACTTC.

In its sample, this clonotype was seen a few times. This chain links TRBV20-1 with TRBJ1-1, with 7 positions matching TRBD1. Germline lookup yields CDR1 DFQATT and CDR2 SNEGSKA (reference sequence). V trimming: 5 bases; J trimming: 4 bases; junction bases outside the gene matches: 13. This CDR3 contains 15 residues. The CDR3 nucleotides are TGCAGTGCTGAAGGGGGCGGGAGGGCGAGCACTGAAGCTTTCTTT. It yields the protein CSAEGGGRASTEAFF.

The chain links TRBV15 to TRBJ2-2; D remains unclear. The CDR3 has 13 amino acids. V gave up 1 base and J gave up 1 base, with 1 base separating them. CDR1 and CDR2 from the germline V gene are LNHNV and YYDKDF (reference sequence). This CDR3 is CATSRGNTGELFF. CDR3 DNA: TGTGCCACCAGCAGAGGGAACACCGGGGAGCTGTTTTTT.

V and J are TRBV19 and TRBJ1-1; D may be TRBD1 (5 bases). Germline V gives CDR1 LNHDA, CDR2 SQIVND (reference sequence). The CDR3 is 14 amino acids. V was cut by 7 bases and J by 4 bases, with 16 bases left in between. The CDR3 nucleotides read TGTGCCAGTACCTCCGGGAGGGGAAGCACTGAAGCTTTCTTT. It encodes CASTSGRGSTEAFF.

V usage is TRBV6-1 and J usage is TRBJ1-2; 10 bases are shared with TRBD1. Trimming cost V 5 bases and J 6 bases; bases outside gene matches: 3. The CDR3 runs 13 residues. Germline loops: CDR1 MNHNS, CDR2 SASEGT. CDR3 coding DNA: TGTGCCAGCAGTCGGGGGACAGGGGATGGCTACACCTTC. This codes for CASSRGTGDGYTF.

This clonotype appeared a few times. The CDR3 sequence: CAISESGGTTQMSTDTQYF. CDR3 in DNA: TGTGCCATCAGTGAGTCTGGAGGGACTACGCAGATGAGCACAGATACGCAGTATTTT. This sequence joins TRBV10-3 and TRBJ2-3; 7 bases match TRBD2. The CDR3 has 19 residues. Per germline, CDR1 ENHRY and CDR2 SYGVKD. Unmatched junction bases numbered 12, after V lost 0 bases and J lost 0 bases.

This clonotype has more than one count but fewer than ten. The chain links TRBV2 to TRBJ1-2; D call uncertain. Germline CDR1 reads SNHLY; CDR2 reads FYNNEI. CDR3 length equals 13 residues. The V end lost 0 bases, the J end lost 7 bases, and 9 bases lay between the germline ends. The CDR3 region is CASSEANIGGYTF. CDR3 nucleotides: TGTGCCAGCAGTGAAGCGAATATAGGTGGCTACACCTTC.

This sequence joins TRBV30 and TRBJ1-4; D perhaps matches TRBD1 (5 bases). The V gene's germline CDR1 is GTSNPN and CDR2 SVGIG (reference sequence). This CDR3 comprises 13 residues. Trimming removed 2 bases from V and 8 bases from J, with 12 bases in between. The CDR3 loop reads CAWSRQGGEKLFF. Written as DNA, the CDR3 is TGTGCCTGGAGTCGGCAGGGTGGGGAAAAACTGTTTTTT.

V usage is TRBV2 and J usage is TRBJ2-6; D is unclear. Germline V lookup: CDR1 SNHLY, CDR2 FYNNEI. This CDR3 region has 14 residues. Deletions cut 3 bases from V and 4 bases from J, with 7 bases between. The CDR3 loop reads CASSDVGGANVLTF. The DNA of the CDR3 is TGTGCCAGCAGTGATGTGGGAGGGGCCAACGTCCTGACTTTC.

This clonotype was observed a few times. The rearrangement links TRBV7-9 to TRBJ1-2, with 7 bases fitting TRBD1. The CDR3 is 14 residues long. The V gene end was trimmed by 5 bases and the J gene end by 2 bases; junction bases not matched to a gene: 5. The germline CDR1 and CDR2 sequences are SEHNR and FQNEAQ (reference sequence). The CDR3: CASSLTGLNYGYTF. The CDR3 DNA reads TGTGCCAGCAGCCTGACAGGGTTGAACTATGGCTACACCTTC.

This chain connects TRBV20-1 to TRBJ2-3, with 10 bases lining up with TRBD2. V lost 4 bases, J lost 2 bases, and 9 bases stayed unmatched. The CDR3 totals 16 residues. Germline assignment: CDR1 DFQATT and CDR2 SNEGSKA (reference sequence). The CDR3 sequence: CSATSVTSGNTDTQYF. The CDR3, as DNA: TGCAGTGCTACCTCGGTAACTAGCGGGAACACAGATACGCAGTATTTT.

The rearrangement links TRBV2 to TRBJ2-3; D possibly corresponds to TRBD2 (6 bases). This CDR3 is built from 15 residues. V lost 6 bases and J lost 0, with 13 bases in between. The germline gives CDR1 SNHLY, CDR2 FYNNEI. CDR3 sequence: CASSEDYPSTDTQYF. In nucleotides, the CDR3 is TGTGCCAGCAGCGAGGACTATCCTAGCACAGATACGCAGTATTTT.